This T cell receptor (beta chain) stems from a study of spatial heterogeneity in lung cancer. Time point of the sample: sample taken at primary tumor resection. The donors were more than 70 patients with non-small cell lung cancer that was early-stage and untreated. Extraction of whole RNA from tumor, nontumor lung or frozen PBMC preceded unsorted sequencing. With 5 bases clipped from V and 0 bases from J, the junction kept 12 bases outside the gene matches. The CDR3 loop spans 18 amino acids. TCRdb reprocessed the 5' RACE reads via MiXCR and lists one record per CDR3 protein. The sample holds some 100,000 distinct CDR3 sequences, around 12% seen once.

The gene calls are TRBV12-3 or TRBV12-4 and TRBJ2-1; 8 nucleotides align to TRBD2. The origin of this receptor is a male donor with early-stage non-small cell lung cancer. The specimen was PBMCs, collected at surgery. The CDR3 DNA reads as TGTGCCAGCAGTAAATCTGCGGGAGGCGGAAGCTCCTACAATGAGCAGTTCTTC. Amino acids: CASSKSAGGGSSYNEQFF.